These 5 T cell receptor beta chains came from one sample sequenced in a study of T cell responses to AZD1222 COVID-19 vaccine. Method: immunoSEQ multiplex PCR; TCRdb's copy keeps in-frame clones and lacks some. The sample has around 180,000 clones, around 94% seen once. Source: peripheral blood, taken 28 days after the second AZD1222 dose. The receptors stem from an adult who received the AZD1222 COVID-19 vaccine.

This chain connects TRBV6-5 to TRBJ2-1; the match to TRBD2 covers 11 bases. Germline CDR1 MNHEY, CDR2 SVGAGI. Trimming removed 2 bases from V and 5 bases from J; junction bases left unmatched: 5. CDR3 length: 16 residues. The CDR3 region has the DNA TGTGCCAGCAGTTACCGGACTAGCGGGTTTGACAATGAGCAGTTCTTC. Translated, it gives CASSYRTSGFDNEQFF.

The chain carries TRBV7-9 and TRBJ2-1; 7 positions agree with TRBD1. Germline V gene data show CDR1 as SEHNR and CDR2 as FQNEAQ (reference sequence). The CDR3 runs to 17 residues. The V and J ends lost 5 bases and 4 bases, in that order; junction bases with no gene match: 14. The CDR3 reads CASSIRQGLSKYNEQFF. The CDR3 DNA is TGTGCCAGCAGCATAAGACAGGGCCTCTCTAAATACAATGAGCAGTTCTTC.

The chain uses TRBV27 and TRBJ1-6; TRBD1 matches at 12 bases. Germline trimming cut 4 bases from V and 8 bases from J; bases unmatched to any gene: 3. Germline V lookup: CDR1 MNHEY, CDR2 SMNVEV (reference sequence). The CDR3 is 15 residues long. The CDR3: CASSWGQGADSPLHF. The CDR3 coding sequence is TGTGCCAGCAGTTGGGGACAGGGGGCGGATTCACCCCTCCACTTT.

The genes are TRBV5-6 and TRBJ2-5; D tentatively reads TRBD1 or TRBD2 (5 bases each). The V gene's germline CDR1 is SGHDT and CDR2 YYEEEE. V was shortened by 6 bases and J by 5 bases, with 20 bases between the two germline ends. The CDR3 consists of 15 residues. The CDR3 reads CASNTAGTPGETQYF. CDR3 in DNA: TGTGCCAGCAACACAGCCGGGACCCCGGGGGAGACCCAGTACTTC.

This clone has a single count. The CDR3 DNA sequence: TGTGCCAGCAGCGTGGACTCTGGAAACACCATATATTTT. This codes for CASSVDSGNTIYF. The V and J genes are TRBV9 and TRBJ1-3; no definite D call. Trimming pared 2 bases from V and 0 bases from J, leaving 3 bases between. The CDR3 is 13 residues long. Germline-derived CDR1 and CDR2 are SGDLS and YYNGEE.